These T cell receptor beta chains were read from a single sample in a study of cytomegalovirus exposure and HLA in healthy donors. The method was immunoSEQ multiplex PCR; TCRdb's version includes in-frame clones alone and lacks a portion of them. The sample contains under 250,000 clones, approximately 82% of which appear only once. The sequenced sample was PBMCs. These receptors were taken from an older woman in good health and CMV-seropositive. CDR3s include the opening cysteine and the closing phenylalanine or tryptophan. D genes are given only for firm matches. Expanded clones are given a class, and other clones once, few, many or no size at all.

v_gene,abundance,d_gene,j_gene,CDR3aa,CDR3nt
TRBV9,NA,NA,TRBJ2-1,CASSVRGSVGPKQFF,TGTGCCAGCAGCGTTCGTGGTAGCGTCGGCCCCAAGCAGTTCTTC
TRBV7-3,once,NA,TRBJ1-1,CASSLNGRINTEAFF,TGTGCCAGCAGCTTAAATGGCAGAATAAACACTGAAGCTTTCTTT
TRBV5-1,few,TRBD1,TRBJ2-1,CASSLALGQIYNEQFF,TGCGCCAGCAGCTTGGCCCTGGGACAGATCTACAATGAGCAGTTCTTC
TRBV12-5,NA,TRBD2,TRBJ2-7,CASKASGRRQYF,TGTGCTAGTAAGGCTAGCGGGAGAAGGCAGTACTTC
TRBV11-2,NA,NA,TRBJ1-4,CASSPGRANEKLFF,TGTGCCAGCAGCCCCGGGAGGGCTAATGAAAAACTGTTTTTT
TRBV2,few,TRBD2,TRBJ2-1,CASSEEAGGPNEQFF,TGTGCCAGCAGTGAAGAAGCGGGGGGACCGAATGAGCAGTTCTTC
TRBV7-2,NA,NA,TRBJ2-5,CASSPNRVMGETQYF,TGTGCCAGCAGCCCCAACAGGGTTATGGGGGAGACCCAGTACTTC
TRBV29-1,once,NA,TRBJ2-7,CSVGDVGEQYF,TGCAGCGTTGGAGACGTCGGCGAGCAGTACTTC
TRBV10-3,NA,NA,TRBJ1-5,CAISESTPDQPQHF,TGTGCCATCAGTGAGTCGACTCCCGATCAGCCCCAGCATTTT
TRBV6-5,NA,NA,TRBJ2-6,CASKGSSGANVLTF,TGTGCCAGCAAAGGGAGCTCTGGGGCCAACGTCCTGACTTTC
TRBV28,NA,TRBD2,TRBJ2-1,CASRNGLAGEQFF,TGTGCCAGCAGAAACGGACTAGCGGGGGAACAGTTCTTC
TRBV18,NA,NA,TRBJ1-5,CASSPGLGGNQPQHF,TGTGCCAGCTCACCCGGGTTGGGCGGGAATCAGCCCCAGCATTTT
TRBV18,NA,TRBD2,TRBJ2-3,CASSPPLAGRVDTQYF,TGTGCCAGCTCACCACCGCTAGCGGGAAGAGTAGATACGCAGTATTTT
TRBV5-6,NA,TRBD2,TRBJ2-1,CASSLDASGRWYNEQFF,TGTGCCAGCAGCTTGGACGCTAGCGGGAGGTGGTACAATGAGCAGTTCTTC
TRBV6-5,NA,TRBD1,TRBJ1-3,CASSSGQTLGNTIYF,TGTGCCAGCAGTTCGGGACAGACTCTGGGAAACACCATATATTTT
TRBV5-1,NA,TRBD2,TRBJ2-2,CASTPQREGRGTGELFF,TGCGCCAGCACCCCCCAGCGGGAGGGCCGAGGCACCGGGGAGCTGTTTTTT
TRBV9,NA,TRBD1,TRBJ2-2,CASSGRTGQTGELFF,TGTGCCAGCAGCGGGAGGACAGGGCAAACCGGGGAGCTGTTTTTT
TRBV28,NA,TRBD2,TRBJ2-7,CASSLSAAGGPYEQYF,TGTGCCAGCAGTTTATCAGCGGCGGGAGGGCCTTACGAGCAGTACTTC
TRBV7-9,NA,TRBD2,TRBJ2-3,CASSRGGTSEIFTDTQYF,TGTGCCAGCAGCCGGGGGGGGACTAGCGAAATTTTCACAGATACGCAGTATTTT
TRBV28,NA,NA,TRBJ1-2,CASTPGGEYGYTF,TGTGCCAGCACCCCGGGAGGGGAGTATGGCTACACCTTC
TRBV28,NA,TRBD2,TRBJ2-1,CASTTSGSSSYNEQFF,TGTGCCAGCACTACTAGCGGGTCCAGCTCCTACAATGAGCAGTTCTTC
TRBV6-5,NA,TRBD1,TRBJ2-7,CASSYDRGPYEQYF,TGTGCCAGCAGTTATGACAGGGGCCCCTACGAGCAGTACTTC
TRBV5-4,NA,TRBD2,TRBJ2-5,CASGISGRARETQYF,TGTGCCAGCGGGATTAGCGGGAGGGCCCGGGAGACCCAGTACTTC
TRBV6-7,NA,NA,TRBJ2-6,CASTSDCRSGANVLTF,TGTGCCAGCACCTCGGACTGCCGCTCTGGGGCCAACGTCCTGACTTTC
TRBV5-4,NA,TRBD2,TRBJ2-7,CASSQTSGTAYEQYF,TGTGCCAGCAGCCAAACTAGCGGGACTGCCTACGAGCAGTACTTC
TRBV6-1,NA,NA,TRBJ2-4,CASTRAGQLYIQYF,TGTGCCAGCACCCGAGCTGGACAGCTGTACATTCAGTACTTC
TRBV7-9,once,TRBD1,TRBJ2-7,CSSSFGTDFWEQYF,TGTTCCAGCAGCTTCGGGACAGATTTTTGGGAGCAGTACTTC
TRBV30,NA,NA,TRBJ2-1,CAWSPRGVGWQFF,TGTGCCTGGAGTCCCCGTGGAGTAGGATGGCAGTTCTTC
TRBV18,NA,TRBD1,TRBJ1-2,CASSPGTANYGYTF,TGTGCCAGCTCACCAGGGACAGCTAACTATGGCTACACCTTC
TRBV7-3,once,TRBD1,TRBJ2-1,CASSFGTGGDEQFF,TGTGCCAGCAGCTTCGGGACAGGGGGCGATGAGCAGTTCTTC
TRBV10-3,NA,TRBD1,TRBJ2-3,CAISESNDRADTQYF,TGTGCCATCAGTGAGTCGAACGACAGGGCGGATACGCAGTATTTT